This T cell receptor beta chain was documented in a study of blood T cell repertoires in COVID-19. Sequencing was performed with immunoSEQ multiplex PCR; in TCRdb, only in-frame clones are kept and a portion is missing. The data show around 77,000 clones, under 90% seen once. Germline-derived CDR1 and CDR2 are MDHEN and SYDVKM. CDR3 length: 17 residues. Germline trimming cut 5 bases from V and 4 bases from J; bases unmatched to any gene: 13. The sequence came from a man between 65 and 80 years old with active or convalescent COVID-19. The sample comprised peripheral blood. This chain uses TRBV28 with TRBJ2-1, with 8 bases identical to TRBD2. CDR3 sequence: CASSSIPGTRLYNEQFF. DNA for the CDR3: TGTGCCAGCAGTAGTATACCCGGGACTAGACTATACAATGAGCAGTTCTTC. The full variable domain, with the rest looked up from reference TRBV28 and TRBJ2-1, is DVKVTQSSRYLVKRTGEKVFLECVQDMDHENMFWYRQDPGLGLRLIYFSYDVKMKEKGDIPEGYSVSREKKERFSLILESASTNQTSMYLCASSSIPGTRLYNEQFFGPGTRLTVL.